A selection of T cell receptor beta chains follows, all from one sample in a study of cytomegalovirus exposure and HLA in healthy donors. The repertoire was sequenced with immunoSEQ multiplex PCR; TCRdb's copy has only in-frame clones and lacks some. The table has roughly 190,000 clones, around 79% seen once. Specimen: PBMCs. The receptors shown here come from a woman aged 50 to 60 in good health and CMV-seronegative. Both conserved end residues are part of each CDR3.

>TRBJ2-3|TRBV18
CASSPLGASTDTQYF
>TRBJ2-7|TRBV5-1
CASSQDRGEQYF
>TRBJ2-1|TRBV7-9
CASSFGTLVWEGNEQFF
>TRBJ2-7|TRBV2
CASSYPQQYEQYF
>.|TRBV5-1
CASSLADRQGTEQYF
>TRBJ1-5|TRBV7-8
CASSSYRDNQPQHF
>TRBJ2-7|TRBV5-1
CASSFSGASYEQYF
>TRBJ1-5|TRBV28
CASSLNGQGRPQHF
>TRBJ2-6|TRBV9
CASSVGAGANVLTF
>TRBJ2-7|TRBV2
CASSEWKTGLSYEQYF
>TRBJ2-3|TRBV28
CASSLGAGGPSDTQYF
>TRBJ1-5|TRBV5-6
CASSPQGGGNQPQHF
>TRBJ1-6|TRBV9
CASSTETNSPLHF
>TRBJ2-7|TRBV5-1
CASSLEALSSYEQYF
>.|TRBV6-5
CASSRAAGPPEQYF
>TRBJ2-7|TRBV9
CASSVDVARGYEQYF
>TRBJ1-1|TRBV5-1
CASSLVEGRHTEAFF
>TRBJ1-1|TRBV4-3
CASSHRQGAGTEAFF
>TRBJ2-1|TRBV7-3
CASSSEMGGPGNEQFF
>TRBJ1-5|TRBV19
CASSTDRGQRNQPQHF
>TRBJ1-1|TRBV19
CASSTQAEAFF
>TRBJ2-1|TRBV28
CASSQARFSYNEQFF
>TRBJ2-6|TRBV18
CASSPGTGANVLTF
>TRBJ2-3|TRBV28
CASSSTFTDTQYF
>TRBJ1-1|TRBV21-1
CASSKRGGLSRDTEAFF
>TRBJ1-2|TRBV7-9
CASSPAGGYGYTF
>TRBJ1-2|TRBV7-9
CASSAREGGGYTF
>TRBJ1-1|TRBV13
CASSPRRGEAFF
>TRBJ2-7|TRBV27
CASSSLYPDEQYF
>TRBJ1-4|TRBV7-2
CASSVLLSSNEKLFF
>TRBJ1-2|TRBV2
CASKSGQGPNYGYTF
>TRBJ1-2|TRBV7-9
CASSITGDSNYGYTF
>TRBJ2-3|TRBV5-8
CASSKGTSGGTDTQYF
>TRBJ1-2|TRBV15
CATSRVLTGGNYGYTF
>TRBJ2-3|TRBV7-2
CASSLGQFSTDTQYF
>TRBJ2-3|TRBV27
CASTLYGLSGDTQYF
>TRBJ1-4|TRBV6-6
CASSRQGEKLFF